This T cell receptor (beta chain) was sequenced in a study of T-cell memory formation after mild COVID-19. General study results and limits: There was a balanced CD4/CD8 profile in clones contracting day 15 to 85, and later expanders leaned CD4+.

With V trimmed by 6 bases and J by 4 bases, 12 bases remained unmatched. There are 17 residues in the CDR3. MiXCR, run by TCRdb on the 5' RACE reads, gives a single entry per CDR3 protein. Of about 190,000 distinct CDR3 sequences detected, about 16% appear once; the ten largest clones hold roughly 2.4%. For this clonotype: What it binds is not known.

The rearrangement links TRBV12-3 or TRBV12-4 to TRBJ2-1; 10 nucleotides agree with TRBD2. The TCR originated in an adult woman who had mild COVID-19 (a few samples of this study predate the infection). Cell type and time point are not known. Material for sequencing was PBMCs or a T cell subset sorted from them (not recorded which). The CDR3 loop reads CASRPGSGRGTYNEQFF. The CDR3 DNA follows: TGTGCCAGCAGACCAGGGAGCGGGAGGGGCACATACAATGAGCAGTTCTTC.